This T cell receptor (beta chain) was profiled in a study of cytomegalovirus exposure and HLA in healthy donors. General study points: One variant, a missense change in DCLRE1C, was linked in a later analysis to TCR beta V- and J-gene trimming.

Concerning this clone itself: Its specificity is unknown.

PCR was performed using 60 Vbeta and 13 Jbeta primers. Profiled with immunoSEQ multiplex PCR; TCRdb holds only in-frame clones, not every one. Its table records 80,000 or so clones. Trimming removed 5 bases from V and 1 base from J; junction bases left unmatched: 6. Per germline, CDR1 LNHDA and CDR2 SQIVND (reference sequence). CDR3 size: 15 residues. This TCR was recovered from a woman aged 25 to 39 in good health and CMV-seronegative. V gene TRBV19 combines with J gene TRBJ2-5; the match to TRBD1 covers 8 bases. Sequenced sample: PBMCs. In DNA, the CDR3 is TGTGCCAGTAGTCCGGGACAGGTACTCCAAGAGACCCAGTACTTC. Amino acid sequence: CASSPGQVLQETQYF.